A single sample gave rise to the 16 T cell receptor beta chains below, sequenced in a study of OX40 agonist ivuxolimab in advanced cancers. The data were produced by immunoSEQ multiplex PCR, yet TCRdb's version contains in-frame clones alone and is incomplete. The repertoire holds about 100,000 clones, 89% seen once, with around 0.16% in the top ten. The sequencing here drew on CD4+ or CD8+ T cells sorted from blood, taken in a trial of the OX40 agonist ivuxolimab. The origin of the receptors is an adult with an advanced solid tumor such as melanoma, head and neck, liver or kidney cancer.

V and J are TRBV18 and TRBJ1-1, with D possibly matching TRBD1 (6 bases). The germline gives CDR1 KGHSH, CDR2 LQKENI. Deletions cut 3 bases from V and 4 bases from J, with 18 bases between. The length of the CDR3 is 16 residues. The CDR3 protein is CASSPSYRAYSTEAFF. CDR3 sequence (DNA): TGTGCCAGCTCACCGTCCTACAGGGCTTATAGCACTGAAGCTTTCTTT.

The chain has TRBV19 and TRBJ2-7; 9 bases fit TRBD1. This CDR3 is built from 15 residues. The trim removed 4 bases at V and 2 bases at J, leaving 6 bases unmatched. Germline V gene data show CDR1 as LNHDA and CDR2 as SQIVND (reference sequence). CDR3 sequence reads: CASSTEDRGAYEQYF. The DNA of the CDR3 is TGTGCCAGTAGTACCGAGGACAGGGGAGCCTACGAGCAGTACTTC.

This clone showed up just once. The rearrangement uses TRBV5-6 and TRBJ2-1, with TRBD1 identical over 11 bases. This CDR3 region has 15 residues. From germline, CDR1 is SGHDT and CDR2 YYEEEE. J was trimmed by 5 bases and V by 3 bases; bases with no gene match: 4. The CDR3 DNA is TGTGCCAGCAGCTCACCGGGACAGGGGGACAATGAGCAGTTCTTC. Protein product: CASSSPGQGDNEQFF.

The rearrangement uses TRBV25-1 and TRBJ2-1, with no clear D. Trimming removed 2 bases from V and 5 bases from J, with 13 bases in between. Germline values: CDR1 MGHDK, CDR2 SYGVNS. The CDR3 contains 15 residues. The CDR3 DNA follows: TGTGCCAGCAGTGAAGACCCAGGACCCAACAATGAGCAGTTCTTC. Translating gives CASSEDPGPNNEQFF.

This clone was picked up one time. V usage is TRBV6-1 and J usage is TRBJ1-1; 7 positions agree with TRBD1. CDR1 is MNHNS and CDR2 is SASEGT in the germline V gene. The CDR3 has 15 amino acids. The V gene end was trimmed by 5 bases and the J gene end by 2 bases; junction bases not matched to a gene: 8. The CDR3 sequence: CASSFRTGLNTEAFF. CDR3 coding DNA: TGTGCCAGCAGTTTTCGGACAGGATTAAACACTGAAGCTTTCTTT.

V gene TRBV18 combines with J gene TRBJ1-2; D is unresolved. The V gene lost 6 bases and the J gene lost 7 bases, with 24 bases spanning the gap. Germline V gene sequence: CDR1 KGHSH, CDR2 LQKENI. The CDR3 has 16 amino acids. The CDR3 loop is CASSHGKSGVLGGYTF. CDR3 sequence (DNA): TGTGCCAGCTCCCACGGGAAATCAGGCGTGCTAGGTGGCTACACCTTC.

As DNA, the CDR3 is TGTGCCAGCAGCTTCGACACGGGGGACACTGAAGCTTTCTTT. It encodes CASSFDTGDTEAFF. The chain joins TRBV11-2 to TRBJ1-1, with a possible D match to TRBD1 (5 bases). The germline CDR1 and CDR2 sequences are SGHAT and FQNNGV. V was trimmed by 3 bases and J by 3 bases, leaving 11 bases between them. This CDR3 is built from 14 residues.

CDR3 nucleotide sequence: TGTGCCAGCAGAGACATGGGGGGTAATTACGAGCAGTACTTC. Amino acid sequence: CASRDMGGNYEQYF. The chain links TRBV27 to TRBJ2-7; D possibly corresponds to TRBD2 (6 bases). The CDR3 loop spans 14 amino acids. The germline gives CDR1 MNHEY, CDR2 SMNVEV (reference sequence). The ends were cut back, 6 bases at V and 4 bases at J, with 16 bases in the middle.

J is TRBJ2-1 and V is TRBV28, with D possibly matching TRBD2 (7 bases). Germline CDR1 MDHEN, CDR2 SYDVKM. The CDR3 is 15 amino acids. Trimming pared 5 bases from V and 6 bases from J, leaving 17 bases between. The CDR3 here is CASSTLAAGANEQFF. The DNA of the CDR3 is TGTGCCAGCAGTACTCTAGCGGCGGGGGCCAATGAGCAGTTCTTC.

The rearrangement uses TRBV7-9 and TRBJ2-1; tentative D call: TRBD2 (5 bases). Germline CDR1 and CDR2: SEHNR and FQNEAQ (reference sequence). Trimming pared 1 base from V and 3 bases from J, leaving 10 bases between. The CDR3 loop spans 15 amino acids. CDR3 sequence (DNA): TGTGCCAGCAGCTTAGAACGGGGTATCTACAATGAGCAGTTCTTC. As protein: CASSLERGIYNEQFF. The full variable domain, completed using reference TRBV7-9 and TRBJ2-1, is DTGVSQNPRHKITKRGQNVTFRCDPISEHNRLYWYRQTLGQGPEFLTYFQNEAQLEKSRLLSDRFSAERPKGSFSTLEIQRTEQGDSAMYLCASSLERGIYNEQFFGPGTRLTVL.

The V and J genes are TRBV10-3 and TRBJ1-2; the D gene is possibly TRBD1 (5 bases). Germline assignment: CDR1 ENHRY and CDR2 SYGVKD. The CDR3 extends over 13 amino acids. Between the trimmed V and J ends, which lost 3 bases and 8 bases, there was a span of 13 bases. The CDR3 region is CAISESGIKGYTF. The CDR3 nucleotides are TGTGCCATCAGTGAATCAGGGATTAAGGGCTACACCTTC.

CDR3 region: CASSPGKTLAILRNEQYF. The CDR3, as DNA: TGTGCCAGTAGTCCCGGGAAGACCCTAGCGATCCTCAGGAACGAGCAGTACTTC. This rearrangement joins TRBV19 to TRBJ2-7, with D possibly TRBD2 on 6 matching bases. Trimming stripped 5 bases from V and 5 bases from J, with 28 bases between. The length of the CDR3 is 18 residues. Germline CDR1 is LNHDA and CDR2 is SQIVND (reference sequence).

This clone has a single count. The gene calls are TRBV6-1 and TRBJ2-7, with D perhaps TRBD1 (6 bases). V lost 8 bases and J lost 3, with 17 bases in between. The CDR3 contains 14 residues. Per germline, CDR1 MNHNS and CDR2 SASEGT. CDR3 region: CASHVGDRFYEQYF. DNA of the CDR3: TGTGCCAGCCACGTCGGTGACAGGTTCTACGAGCAGTACTTC.

V is TRBV28 and J is TRBJ2-7, with 7 bases lining up with TRBD1. CDR1 is MDHEN, CDR2 SYDVKM, per germline. V lost 2 bases to trimming and J lost 2 bases; unmatched junction nucleotides: 6. The length of the CDR3 is 15 residues. CDR3: CASSLLWGQTYEQYF. CDR3 sequence (DNA): TGTGCCAGCAGTTTACTCTGGGGACAGACCTACGAGCAGTACTTC.

This rearrangement joins TRBV6-1 to TRBJ1-6, with D unresolved. V lost 4 bases, J lost 5 bases, and 18 bases lay in between. Germline V lookup: CDR1 MNHNS, CDR2 SASEGT. The CDR3 has 17 residues. The chain's CDR3 is CASSGPGLPGNNSPLHF. Written as DNA, the CDR3 is TGTGCCAGCAGTGGACCCGGACTCCCCGGTAATAATTCACCCCTCCACTTT.

The chain joins TRBV6-1 to TRBJ2-5, with D perhaps matching TRBD1 or TRBD2 (6 bases each). The germline gives CDR1 MNHNS, CDR2 SASEGT. Trimming stripped 1 base from V and 3 bases from J, with 12 bases between. The CDR3 spans 15 residues. Here the CDR3 reads CASSEVGQREETQYF. The CDR3, as DNA: TGTGCCAGCAGTGAAGTTGGACAGCGGGAAGAGACCCAGTACTTC.